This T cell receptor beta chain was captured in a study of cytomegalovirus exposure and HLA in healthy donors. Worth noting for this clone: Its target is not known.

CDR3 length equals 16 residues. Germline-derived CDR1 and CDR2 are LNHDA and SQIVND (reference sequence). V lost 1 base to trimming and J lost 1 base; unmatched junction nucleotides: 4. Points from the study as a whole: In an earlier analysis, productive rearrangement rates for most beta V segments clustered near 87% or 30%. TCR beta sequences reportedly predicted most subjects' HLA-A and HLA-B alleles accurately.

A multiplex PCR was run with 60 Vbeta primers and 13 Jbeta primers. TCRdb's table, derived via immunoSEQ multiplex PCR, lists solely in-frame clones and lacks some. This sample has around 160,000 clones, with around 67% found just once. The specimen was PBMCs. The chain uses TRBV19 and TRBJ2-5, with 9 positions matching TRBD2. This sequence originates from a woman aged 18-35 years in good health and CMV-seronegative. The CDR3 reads CASSIVATSGQETQYF. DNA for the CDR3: TGTGCCAGTAGTATAGTAGCGACTAGCGGCCAAGAGACCCAGTACTTC. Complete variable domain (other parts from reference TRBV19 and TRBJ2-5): DGGITQSPKYLFRKEGQNVTLSCEQNLNHDAMYWYRQDPGQGLRLIYYSQIVNDFQKGDIAEGYSVSREKKESFPLTVTSAQKNPTAFYLCASSIVATSGQETQYFGPGTRLLVL.